Listed here are 31 T cell receptor beta chains from one sample, sequenced in a study of blood T cell repertoires in COVID-19. Measured with immunoSEQ multiplex PCR; TCRdb has only the in-frame clones, and not every one. The sample has over 85,000 clones, 85% to 95% seen once. The material sequenced was peripheral blood. These receptors all come from a human donor with active COVID-19. The donor label of this sample is uncertain.

This chain uses TRBV6-5 with TRBJ2-5, with 13 bases fitting TRBD2. There are 15 residues in the CDR3. Germline CDR1 reads MNHEY; CDR2 reads SVGAGI. Trimming took 5 bases from V and 7 from J; bases not matched to a gene: 7. CDR3 coding DNA: TGTGCCAGCAGTCGAACTAGCGGGGGGGCGGGGACCCAGTACTTC. Its translation: CASSRTSGGAGTQYF.

This clone was seen a single time. The chain combines TRBV7-2 with TRBJ2-3; D is unclear. The germline V gene has CDR1 SGHTA and CDR2 FQGNSA. V was trimmed by 1 base and J by 3 bases, leaving 8 bases between them. The CDR3 length is 14 residues. CDR3 sequence: CASSLDPRTDTQYF. CDR3 sequence (DNA): TGTGCCAGCAGCTTAGACCCGAGGACAGATACGCAGTATTTT.

The chain recombines TRBV7-3 with TRBJ1-6, with TRBD1 as a possible D gene (6 bases). The CDR3 extends over 15 amino acids. V lost 4 bases and J lost 6, with 13 bases in between. Germline values: CDR1 SGHTA, CDR2 FQGTGA. This CDR3 reads CASSSARGANSPLHF. Here the CDR3 DNA reads TGTGCCAGCAGCTCAGCCAGGGGTGCTAATTCACCCCTCCACTTT.

V gene TRBV10-3 combines with J gene TRBJ1-1; unclear D gene. The CDR3 is 12 amino acids. Between the trimmed V and J ends, which lost 7 bases and 1 base, there was a span of 7 bases. CDR1 and CDR2 (germline): ENHRY, SYGVKD. CDR3 amino acids: CAIMSANTEAFF. CDR3 coding DNA: TGTGCCATCATGAGTGCGAACACTGAAGCTTTCTTT.

The rearrangement joins TRBV7-2 to TRBJ2-2, with 8 bases lining up with TRBD1. The ends lost 2 bases at V and 4 bases at J; junction bases unmatched: 6. CDR3 length equals 16 residues. Germline V lookup: CDR1 SGHTA, CDR2 FQGNSA. DNA for the CDR3: TGTGCCAGCAGCTTACAGCAGGGGGCCCTCACCGGGGAGCTGTTTTTT. It specifies CASSLQQGALTGELFF.

The rearrangement uses TRBV10-3 and TRBJ2-5; D unresolved. CDR1 and CDR2 (germline): ENHRY, SYGVKD. V gave up 0 bases and J gave up 1 base, with 9 bases separating them. The CDR3 is 15 residues long. CDR3 amino acids: CAISESNQVQETQYF. DNA of the CDR3: TGTGCCATCAGTGAGTCGAATCAGGTCCAAGAGACCCAGTACTTC.

This chain connects TRBV6-2 or TRBV6-3 to TRBJ2-3, with no clear D. CDR3 size: 14 residues. Trimming took off 0 bases at V and 4 bases at J, with 8 bases between the two ends. CDR1 is MNHEY, CDR2 SVGEGT, per germline. CDR3 region: CASSYSEASDTQYF. In DNA form, the CDR3 reads TGTGCCAGCAGTTACTCAGAGGCATCAGATACGCAGTATTTT.

The DNA for the CDR3 is TGCGCCAGCAGCTTGGACAGGGCGTGGGATGGCTACACCTTC. As protein: CASSLDRAWDGYTF. This chain connects TRBV5-1 to TRBJ1-2; a possible D gene is TRBD1 (6 bases). Germline values: CDR1 SGHRS, CDR2 YFSETQ. The CDR3 contains 14 residues. V was shortened by 0 bases and J by 6 bases, with 12 bases between the two germline ends.

This clone was seen once. The chain recombines TRBV2 with TRBJ1-6; TRBD1 matches 9 bases. The V and J ends lost 9 bases and 8 bases, in that order; junction bases with no gene match: 8. The CDR3 loop spans 14 amino acids. Per germline, CDR1 SNHLY and CDR2 FYNNEI. The CDR3, as DNA: TGTGCCAGTGGGGGACAGGGAGTAGATTCACCCCTCCACTTT. It yields the protein CASGGQGVDSPLHF.

This clone was seen only once. The CDR3 loop is CASSGRVSYEQYF. Here the CDR3 DNA reads TGTGCCAGCAGTGGTCGGGTCTCCTACGAGCAGTACTTC. The genes are TRBV2 and TRBJ2-7; D remains ambiguous. V lost 4 bases, J lost 0 bases, and 7 bases lay in between. This CDR3 comprises 13 residues. Per germline, CDR1 SNHLY and CDR2 FYNNEI. Complete variable domain (other parts from reference TRBV2 and TRBJ2-7): EPEVTQTPSHQVTQMGQEVILRCVPISNHLYFYWYRQILGQKVEFLVSFYNNEISEKSEIFDDQFSVERPDGSNFTLKIRSTKLEDSAMYFCASSGRVSYEQYFGPGTRLTVT.

There are a few counts of this clone. The CDR3 nucleotides are TGTGCCAGCAGCTTGGAGGGTACTAGCCGACCTCTCCACGAGCAGTACTTC. Translation: CASSLEGTSRPLHEQYF. The chain has TRBV5-6 and TRBJ2-7, with D perhaps TRBD2 (6 bases). Trimming took 0 bases from V and 5 from J, leaving 21 bases between them. Germline CDR1 reads SGHDT; CDR2 reads YYEEEE. CDR3 length: 17 amino acids.

The gene calls are TRBV7-6 and TRBJ1-5; TRBD1 aligns across 9 bases. The germline V gene encodes CDR1 SGHVS and CDR2 FNYEAQ. This CDR3 contains 16 residues. V shed 1 base and J 6 bases; nucleotides not matched to a gene: 7. The CDR3 DNA reads TGTGCCAGCAGCTTAGGGACAGGGGTGGTCGGTCAGCCCCAGCATTTT. Its protein product is CASSLGTGVVGQPQHF. The full variable domain, in which reference TRBV7-6 and TRBJ1-5 provide the parts outside the CDR3, is GAGVSQSPRYKVTKRGQDVALRCDPISGHVSLYWYRQALGQGPEFLTYFNYEAQQDKSGLPNDRFSAERPEGSISTLTIQRTEQRDSAMYRCASSLGTGVVGQPQHFGDGTRLSIL.

The chain recombines TRBV7-9 with TRBJ1-1, with TRBD1 identical over 8 bases. CDR3 length equals 16 residues. The trim removed 3 bases at V and 1 base at J, leaving 7 bases unmatched. Germline assignment: CDR1 SEHNR and CDR2 FQNEAQ (reference sequence). The CDR3 here is CASSLDRASWNTEAFF. The CDR3 nucleotides read TGTGCCAGCAGCTTGGACAGGGCAAGTTGGAACACTGAAGCTTTCTTT.

In this sample, this clone turned up a few times. V and J are TRBV2 and TRBJ1-2; 7 nucleotides match TRBD1. CDR3 length equals 16 residues. Germline CDR1 is SNHLY and CDR2 is FYNNEI. V shed 7 bases and J 2 bases; nucleotides not matched to a gene: 13. The chain's CDR3 is CASTKLLVQGNYGYTF. CDR3 nucleotides: TGTGCCAGCACTAAACTTCTAGTACAGGGGAACTATGGCTACACCTTC.

V is TRBV12-3 or TRBV12-4 and J is TRBJ1-2; D is undetermined. The CDR3 length is 12 residues. Trimming stripped 5 bases from V and 8 bases from J, with 12 bases between. CDR3 coding DNA: TGTGCCAGCAGTATCCTCGGGTACGGCTACACCTTC. It translates to CASSILGYGYTF.

This chain links TRBV7-2 with TRBJ2-7; 8 nucleotides align to TRBD1. The CDR3 is 15 amino acids. Germline V gene data show CDR1 as SGHTA and CDR2 as FQGNSA. With V trimmed by 5 bases and J by 5 bases, 11 bases remained unmatched. The CDR3 loop reads CASSLVAGGLNEQYF. The CDR3 bases are TGTGCCAGCAGCCTAGTGGCAGGGGGCTTGAACGAGCAGTACTTC.

The chain recombines TRBV2 with TRBJ2-3, with 8 bases aligning to TRBD2. Germline values: CDR1 SNHLY, CDR2 FYNNEI. The V and J ends lost 6 bases and 4 bases, in that order; junction bases with no gene match: 9. The length of the CDR3 is 15 residues. The CDR3 coding sequence is TGTGCCAGCAGCGCCGGGACTAGTTACGCAGATACGCAGTATTTT. Encoded protein: CASSAGTSYADTQYF.

For the CDR3, the DNA is TGTGCCAGCAGCCAAGAGAGTGACAGGGTTACCGGGGAGCTGTTTTTT. This sequence encodes CASSQESDRVTGELFF. The V gene is TRBV4-2, the J gene TRBJ2-2, with 7 bases matching TRBD1. This CDR3 has 16 amino acids. The V gene's germline CDR1 is LGHNA and CDR2 YNFKEQ. V lost 0 bases, J lost 5 bases, and 6 bases stayed unmatched.

J is TRBJ2-5 and V is TRBV3-1 (or the pseudogene TRBV3-2); 11 bases map to TRBD1. This CDR3 comprises 17 residues. CDR1 and CDR2 (germline): LGHDT, YNNKEL (reference sequence). J was trimmed by 5 bases and V by 4 bases; bases with no gene match: 12. CDR3: CASSLKRGGQGDETQYF. The CDR3 coding sequence is TGTGCCAGCAGCCTAAAACGGGGGGGACAGGGGGACGAGACCCAGTACTTC.

V is TRBV5-4 and J is TRBJ2-5; TRBD1 might be the D (7 bases). This CDR3 has 14 amino acids. Germline-derived CDR1 and CDR2 are SGHNT and YYREEE (reference sequence). V was trimmed by 5 bases and J by 4 bases, leaving 15 bases between them. CDR3 sequence: CASSLGQGGETQYF. The CDR3 DNA reads as TGTGCCAGCAGTCTGGGGCAGGGGGGAGAGACCCAGTACTTC.

The CDR3 spells CASSSSGGYNEQFF. The DNA of the CDR3 is TGTGCCAGCAGCTCTAGCGGGGGTTACAATGAGCAGTTCTTC. The chain links TRBV9 to TRBJ2-1; 10 bases align to TRBD2. Germline lookup yields CDR1 SGDLS and CDR2 YYNGEE. The V gene end was trimmed by 4 bases and the J gene end by 4 bases; junction bases not matched to a gene: 2. The length of the CDR3 is 14 residues.

There are a few counts of this clone. V gene TRBV27 combines with J gene TRBJ1-6; D might be TRBD1 (6 bases). This CDR3 contains 17 residues. V gave up 5 bases and J gave up 9 bases, with 23 bases separating them. Germline CDR1 is MNHEY and CDR2 is SMNVEV (reference sequence). CDR3 loop: CASSPFAGTWDGSPLHF. CDR3 coding DNA: TGTGCCAGCAGTCCGTTCGCCGGGACATGGGATGGTTCACCCCTCCACTTT.

J is TRBJ1-2 and V is TRBV4-1, with D possibly TRBD1 on 5 matching bases. Germline V gene data show CDR1 as MGHRA and CDR2 as YSYEKL. Trimming cost V 1 base and J 2 bases, with 8 bases left between them. The CDR3 has 14 amino acids. The CDR3 coding sequence is TGCGCCAGCAGCCAAGGGACATTCAACTATGGCTACACCTTC. Its translation: CASSQGTFNYGYTF.

The chain has TRBV7-3 and TRBJ1-6; a possible D gene is TRBD1 (5 bases). The V and J ends lost 4 bases and 6 bases respectively, with 7 bases between them. The CDR3 runs 13 residues. Germline-derived CDR1 and CDR2 are SGHTA and FQGTGA. CDR3: CASSSDSNSPLHF. The CDR3 nucleotides are TGTGCCAGCAGCTCCGACAGTAATTCACCCCTCCACTTT.

This clone was observed a single time. The genes are TRBV28 and TRBJ1-1; D is uncertain. V gave up 3 bases and J gave up 3 bases, with 8 bases separating them. This CDR3 has 13 amino acids. Germline CDR1 MDHEN, CDR2 SYDVKM. CDR3 nucleotide sequence: TGTGCCAGCAGTTTGGCAGGTTACACTGAAGCTTTCTTT. This translates into CASSLAGYTEAFF.

The V and J genes are TRBV9 and TRBJ2-3; 14 bases align to TRBD2. The germline V gene encodes CDR1 SGDLS and CDR2 YYNGEE. This CDR3 has 14 residues. V lost 4 bases to trimming and J lost 9 bases; unmatched junction nucleotides: 4. CDR3 amino acids: CASSKTSGGATQYF. CDR3 in DNA: TGTGCCAGCAGCAAGACTAGCGGGGGGGCCACGCAGTATTTT.

This chain links TRBV28 with TRBJ1-5; D is perhaps TRBD1 (6 bases). This CDR3 has 15 amino acids. The ends were cut back, 0 bases at V and 2 bases at J, with 8 bases in the middle. Germline CDR1 reads MDHEN; CDR2 reads SYDVKM. In DNA, the CDR3 is TGTGCCAGCAGTTTATGGGACAGTGGCAATCAGCCCCAGCATTTT. This gives the protein CASSLWDSGNQPQHF.

The table lists this clone with a count of one. The chain employs TRBV18 and TRBJ1-6; 7 bases map to TRBD1. Looked up from germline, CDR1 is KGHSH and CDR2 is LQKENI. Losses at the gene ends were 6 bases for V and 3 bases for J; bases not matched to a gene: 8. The CDR3 loop spans 16 amino acids. The CDR3 reads CASSPGQIIYNSPLHF. In DNA form, the CDR3 reads TGTGCCAGCTCGCCGGGACAGATAATCTATAATTCACCCCTCCACTTT.

The chain has TRBV18 and TRBJ2-5, with unresolved D. The CDR3 sequence is 14 residues long. CDR1 KGHSH and CDR2 LQKENI come from the germline V gene. V dropped 1 base and J dropped 5 bases, with 11 bases sitting between them. The CDR3 loop is CASSPRRGDETQYF. The CDR3, as DNA: TGTGCCAGCTCACCACGAAGAGGTGACGAGACCCAGTACTTC.

V is TRBV6-2 or TRBV6-3 and J is TRBJ2-7; TRBD2 matches 8 bases. Germline V lookup: CDR1 MNHEY, CDR2 SVGEGT. This CDR3 has 13 amino acids. J was trimmed by 6 bases and V by 5 bases; bases with no gene match: 6. The CDR3 nucleotides are TGTGCCAGCAGTAACCTTGGGACTAGCGAGCAGTACTTC. Residues: CASSNLGTSEQYF.

The genes are TRBV9 and TRBJ2-5; 10 nucleotides line up with TRBD2. Trimming took 0 bases from V and 2 from J; bases not matched to a gene: 4. The CDR3 contains 16 residues. The germline CDR1 and CDR2 sequences are SGDLS and YYNGEE. CDR3 nucleotide sequence: TGTGCCAGCAGCGTAGCTAGCGGGGGAAAACAAGAGACCCAGTACTTC. Translation gives CASSVASGGKQETQYF.